The sequence of this T cell receptor (beta chain) was determined in a study of T cell responses to AZD1222 COVID-19 vaccine. V trimming: 4 bases; J trimming: 7 bases; junction bases outside the gene matches: 8. CDR3 length: 15 residues. Germline V gene lookup returns CDR1 SGHRS and CDR2 YFSETQ. Remarks on this clone: Its antigen is not known.

The method was immunoSEQ multiplex PCR; TCRdb's version includes in-frame clones alone and lacks a portion of them. The sample yields around 130,000 clones, about 90% seen once. Study-level results: With dominance at 160-218 and 743-854, vaccine-associated CD4 TCRs spanned spike. Unmutated variant regions are reportedly targeted by nearly half of spike-specific TCRs. The sample set comprised mostly white British donors with more females, and clonal diversity was possibly underestimated.

Material: peripheral blood, obtained on day 0 of AZD1222 vaccination. This clonotype was obtained from an adult in good health. The J gene is TRBJ1-4, the V gene TRBV5-1; 9 bases are shared with TRBD1. CDR3: CASSHRTGESEKLFF. The CDR3 DNA is TGCGCCAGCAGCCACCGGACAGGGGAGAGTGAAAAACTGTTTTTT. The full variable domain, completed using reference TRBV5-1 and TRBJ1-4, is KAGVTQTPRYLIKTRGQQVTLSCSPISGHRSVSWYQQTPGQGLQFLFEYFSETQRNKGNFPGRFSGRQFSNSRSEMNVSTLELGDSALYLCASSHRTGESEKLFFGSGTQLSVL.